This TCR beta chain was recovered during a study of identical twins. V was shortened by 2 bases and J by 2 bases, with 13 bases between the two germline ends. From germline, CDR1 is LGHDT and CDR2 YNNKEL (reference sequence). The CDR3 has 16 residues. Via MiXCR, TCRdb re-called the 5' RACE reads, giving one row per CDR3 protein. The table has about 530,000 distinct CDR3 sequences, around 22% seen once. These data were also filed under a second study, of yellow fever vaccine responses in identical twins.

The specimen was CD4+ T cells sorted from blood. J is TRBJ2-1 and V is TRBV3-1, with no clear D. The receptor was derived from a woman under 30 in good health. CDR3 sequence reads: CASSQNPSGAYNEQFF. The CDR3 region has the DNA TGTGCCAGCAGCCAAAACCCCTCGGGTGCCTACAATGAGCAGTTCTTC.